A single sample is the source of the 20 T cell receptor beta chains below, sequenced in a study of T cells after yellow fever vaccination. TCRdb processed the 5' RACE reads anew with MiXCR; each CDR3 protein has one entry. The table shows some 350,000 distinct CDR3 sequences, with 4% occurring only once. The starting material was PBMCs, obtained 5 days after the yellow fever booster vaccination. The receptors here all came from a man aged 18 to 35 who received the YFV17D yellow fever vaccine.

CDR3 sequence: CSAALVGQGDYEQYF. In DNA, the CDR3 is TGCAGTGCCGCCCTGGTAGGCCAAGGGGACTACGAGCAGTACTTC. This chain joins TRBV20-1 and TRBJ2-7; a possible D gene is TRBD1 (5 bases). This CDR3 spans 15 amino acids. The germline CDR1 and CDR2 sequences are DFQATT and SNEGSKA (reference sequence). V lost 6 bases and J lost 3, with 21 bases in between.

This clonotype was detected many times. The CDR3 is CASSPLRGANTGELFF. CDR3 nucleotides: TGTGCCAGCAGCCCGCTCCGGGGGGCGAACACCGGGGAGCTGTTTTTT. The chain couples TRBV11-2 to TRBJ2-2; 7 positions match TRBD2. This CDR3 contains 16 residues. Per the germline V gene, CDR1 is SGHAT and CDR2 is FQNNGV. Losses at the gene ends were 5 bases for V and 0 bases for J; bases not matched to a gene: 6.

This clonotype was recorded a few times. This sequence joins TRBV19 and TRBJ1-1; D possibly corresponds to TRBD1 (5 bases). Germline V lookup: CDR1 LNHDA, CDR2 SQIVND (reference sequence). The CDR3 extends over 14 amino acids. The ends were cut back, 4 bases at V and 0 bases at J, with 9 bases in the middle. The CDR3 nucleotides read TGTGCCAGTAGTAGAGGGGTCATGAACACTGAAGCTTTCTTT. Residues: CASSRGVMNTEAFF.

This clonotype has a count of ten or more. The chain joins TRBV7-2 to TRBJ2-7; perhaps TRBD2 as D (6 bases). Germline V gives CDR1 SGHTA, CDR2 FQGNSA. V was clipped by 5 bases and J by 0 bases, with 14 bases between them. This CDR3 is built from 15 residues. Here the CDR3 reads CASSPGGALSYEQYF. For the CDR3, the DNA is TGTGCCAGCAGCCCCGGCGGGGCCCTCTCCTACGAGCAGTACTTC.

This clonotype was picked up a small number of times. This chain uses TRBV20-1 with TRBJ1-2; 7 bases align to TRBD1. The CDR3 has 13 residues. J lost 7 bases, V lost 3 bases, and 8 bases had no gene match. CDR1 is DFQATT, CDR2 SNEGSKA, per germline (reference sequence). CDR3 in amino acids: CSASQGVYSGYTF. DNA for the CDR3: TGCAGTGCTAGCCAGGGGGTATATAGTGGCTACACCTTC.

This clonotype was seen more than once but under ten times. The chain recombines TRBV4-3 with TRBJ1-1; 12 nucleotides match TRBD1. The CDR3 contains 19 residues. Germline CDR1 reads LGHNA; CDR2 reads YSLEER. The V segment lost 3 bases and the J segment 3 bases; nucleotides outside the gene matches: 14. This CDR3 is CASSHPGTGGPDRYTEAFF. For the CDR3, the DNA is TGCGCCAGCAGCCATCCCGGGACAGGGGGCCCCGACCGCTACACTGAAGCTTTCTTT.

This clonotype was detected many times. This chain joins TRBV20-1 and TRBJ2-7; 9 nucleotides line up with TRBD2. The CDR3 sequence is 14 residues long. J lost 2 bases, V lost 3 bases, and 5 bases had no gene match. From germline, CDR1 is DFQATT and CDR2 SNEGSKA (reference sequence). The CDR3 here is CSARSLAGTYEQYF. The CDR3 DNA is TGCAGTGCTAGGTCCCTAGCGGGGACCTACGAGCAGTACTTC.

The V and J genes are TRBV20-1 and TRBJ2-1, with no clear D. This CDR3 comprises 12 residues. Trimming left V 6 bases short and J 0 bases short, with 6 bases between. The germline CDR1 and CDR2 sequences are DFQATT and SNEGSKA (reference sequence). The DNA for the CDR3 is TGCAGTGCCCTCGGCTCCTACAATGAGCAGTTCTTC. This codes for CSALGSYNEQFF.

This clonotype was seen at least ten times. V usage is TRBV7-2 and J usage is TRBJ2-3, with a weak D call TRBD2 (7 bases). V lost 2 bases and J lost 0, with 18 bases in between. The CDR3 covers 18 residues. Germline V CDR1 and CDR2: SGHTA, FQGNSA. The CDR3 sequence is CASSLYGRGGGSTDTQYF. CDR3 nucleotide sequence: TGTGCCAGCAGCTTATACGGGCGGGGCGGGGGCAGCACAGATACGCAGTATTTT.

The V call is TRBV5-1, the J call TRBJ1-2, with a possible D match to TRBD1 (5 bases). V gave up 4 bases and J gave up 3 bases, with 22 bases separating them. The CDR3 totals 17 residues. In germline, CDR1 is SGHRS, CDR2 YFSETQ. CDR3 in amino acids: CASSPGGETRGYYGYTF. The DNA for the CDR3 is TGCGCCAGCAGCCCTGGGGGTGAGACCCGGGGATACTATGGCTACACCTTC.

This clonotype turned up a few times. V gene TRBV5-1 combines with J gene TRBJ2-3; 9 bases fit TRBD1. The germline CDR1 and CDR2 sequences are SGHRS and YFSETQ. Losses at the gene ends were 4 bases for V and 3 bases for J; bases not matched to a gene: 12. The CDR3 has 17 amino acids. CDR3 coding DNA: TGCGCCAGCAGCGCGCGCCTCTACAGGGGGCTTACAGATACGCAGTATTTT. Residues: CASSARLYRGLTDTQYF.

The chain uses TRBV15 and TRBJ1-2, with 11 bases identical to TRBD1. This CDR3 comprises 19 residues. With 0 bases clipped from V and 1 base from J, the junction kept 10 bases outside the gene matches. Germline V gene lookup returns CDR1 LNHNV and CDR2 YYDKDF (reference sequence). The CDR3 bases are TGTGCCACCAGCAGAGATCGGACAGGGGGCCCTCACTTTAACTATGGCTACACCTTC. Translating it yields CATSRDRTGGPHFNYGYTF.

This clonotype was observed at least ten times. The V gene is TRBV4-2, the J gene TRBJ1-5; D is undetermined. The germline gives CDR1 LGHNA, CDR2 YNFKEQ. V lost 3 bases to trimming and J lost 5 bases, with 11 bases between them. This CDR3 is 14 amino acids long. CDR3 nucleotides: TGTGCCAGCAGCCAGGAAGCCGCGGATCAGCCCCAGCATTTT. Translated: CASSQEAADQPQHF.

The sample holds a few counts of this clonotype. The germline gene is not matched at one end of the junction; a read error may be the cause. This sequence joins TRBV15 and TRBJ2-5; D assignment may be TRBD1 or TRBD2 (5 bases each). Germline V gene lookup returns CDR1 LNHNV and CDR2 YYDKDF (reference sequence). The CDR3 extends over 11 amino acids. The CDR3 coding sequence is TGTGCCACCGTTAACTCTGGGACCCAGCACTTC. The encoded protein is CATVNSGTQHF.

J is TRBJ1-5 and V is TRBV18; TRBD1 matches at 8 bases. V gave up 3 bases and J gave up 5 bases; unmatched junction bases: 3. This CDR3 spans 14 amino acids. Germline CDR1 and CDR2: KGHSH and LQKENI. This chain's CDR3 is CASSPQGADQPQHF. The CDR3 DNA reads as TGTGCCAGCTCACCTCAGGGGGCCGATCAGCCCCAGCATTTT.

This clonotype was counted at least ten times. This chain joins TRBV2 and TRBJ1-4; TRBD1 aligns across 11 bases. CDR3 length: 13 residues. With 5 bases clipped from V and 8 bases from J, the junction kept 1 base outside the gene matches. Germline lookup yields CDR1 SNHLY and CDR2 FYNNEI. CDR3: CASSRDRGEKLFF. The DNA of the CDR3 is TGTGCCAGCAGTCGGGACAGGGGGGAAAAACTGTTTTTT.

This clonotype turned up a few times. The chain employs TRBV18 and TRBJ2-5; tentative D call: TRBD1 (6 bases). This CDR3 is built from 18 residues. In germline, CDR1 is KGHSH, CDR2 LQKENI. Trimming took 0 bases from V and 4 from J, leaving 21 bases between them. The CDR3 coding sequence is TGTGCCAGCTCACCACCGAACTTCAGGGGAAGCCTTCGAGAGACCCAGTACTTC. Translating it yields CASSPPNFRGSLRETQYF.

This clonotype was seen more than once but under ten times. V gene TRBV11-2 combines with J gene TRBJ2-7, with TRBD1 identical over 8 bases. CDR3 length: 15 residues. Germline V gives CDR1 SGHAT, CDR2 FQNNGV. The V segment lost 5 bases and the J segment 2 bases; nucleotides outside the gene matches: 8. This CDR3 is CASSLAGGFTYEQYF. CDR3 coding DNA: TGTGCCAGCAGCCTGGCAGGGGGCTTTACCTACGAGCAGTACTTC.

The chain carries TRBV20-1 and TRBJ2-3; TRBD1 is a possible D gene (5 bases). V lost 6 bases and J 3 bases, leaving 19 bases between the germline ends. From germline, CDR1 is DFQATT and CDR2 SNEGSKA (reference sequence). The CDR3 covers 15 residues. CDR3 DNA sequence: TGCAGTGCACCTCCGGCAGGGCTTAGTACAGATACGCAGTATTTT. This translates into CSAPPAGLSTDTQYF.

In its sample, this clonotype was seen a few times. The chain is built from TRBV6-2 or TRBV6-3 and TRBJ2-1; D assignment may be TRBD1 or TRBD2 (6 bases each). Trimming cost V 7 bases and J 5 bases, with 9 bases left between them. This CDR3 comprises 12 residues. From germline, CDR1 is MNHEY and CDR2 SVGEGT. The CDR3 is CASNRGHNEQFF. The CDR3 DNA is TGTGCCAGCAACCGGGGGCACAATGAGCAGTTCTTC.